This T cell receptor beta chain originates from a study of OX40 agonist ivuxolimab in advanced cancers. Background on the study: An anti-OX40 (CD134) antibody with agonistic activity, ivuxolimab, was administered to patients. Dose-escalation patients were diagnosed with hepatocellular carcinoma, melanoma, renal cell cancer or head and neck cancer.

CDR1 and CDR2 (germline): LNHDA, SQIVND (reference sequence). Deletions cut 4 bases from V and 0 bases from J, with 7 bases between. This CDR3 spans 14 amino acids. TCRdb keeps only in-frame clones here, not all; method: immunoSEQ multiplex PCR. Among under 30,000 clones listed, around four fifths were seen once. Study-level points and caveats: In the 0.1-3.0 mg/kg groups, partial responders showed among the lowest expansion.

To note about this clone: No antigen is known for it.

The receptor comes from an adult with an advanced solid tumor such as melanoma, head and neck, liver or kidney cancer. Sequencing was performed on CD4+ or CD8+ T cells sorted from blood, taken in a trial of the OX40 agonist ivuxolimab. This chain connects TRBV19 to TRBJ2-1, with a tentative D call TRBD2 (5 bases). The CDR3 here is CASSTSTSYNEQFF. The DNA of the CDR3 is TGTGCCAGTAGTACTAGCACCTCCTACAATGAGCAGTTCTTC.